The 5 T cell receptor beta chains presented below share a single source sample, sequenced in a study of technical replicates of blood from several donors. Profiling relied on immunoSEQ multiplex PCR, and the TCRdb table lists in-frame clones only, not all of them. The table records 60,000 to 75,000 clones, roughly 97% of them present only once. The source material was T cells isolated from PBMCs. The receptors here all came from a human donor in good health.

The chain uses TRBV11-2 and TRBJ2-3; D might be TRBD1 (6 bases). Germline CDR1 and CDR2: SGHAT and FQNNGV. Trimming took off 7 bases at V and 1 base at J, with 15 bases between the two ends. The CDR3 consists of 15 residues. The CDR3: CASNPGHRGTDTQYF. In DNA form, the CDR3 reads TGTGCCAGCAACCCCGGCCACAGGGGCACAGATACGCAGTATTTT.

The chain is built from TRBV6-5 and TRBJ2-5, with 7 bases identical to TRBD2. Germline CDR1 and CDR2: MNHEY and SVGAGI. Unmatched junction bases numbered 4, after V lost 4 bases and J lost 5 bases. The CDR3 has 13 amino acids. The CDR3 nucleotides read TGTGCCAGCAGTTCCGGGACTATCGAGACCCAGTACTTC. Protein: CASSSGTIETQYF.

The chain is built from TRBV30 and TRBJ2-1, with TRBD2 identical over 9 bases. This CDR3 spans 15 amino acids. V was pared by 5 bases and J by 1 base, with 6 bases of the junction left unmatched. CDR1 is GTSNPN and CDR2 is SVGIG in the germline V gene (reference sequence). The CDR3 protein is CAWAPAGGSYNEQFF. DNA for the CDR3: TGTGCCTGGGCCCCAGCGGGAGGATCCTACAATGAGCAGTTCTTC.

J is TRBJ2-5 and V is TRBV29-1; 7 bases match TRBD2. CDR3 length: 14 residues. The V gene's germline CDR1 is SQVTM and CDR2 ANQGSEA. V lost 5 bases, J lost 5 bases, and 11 bases stayed unmatched. In DNA, the CDR3 is TGCAGCGTTCGACTAGCCTCCCTTGGGGAGACCCAGTACTTC. It specifies CSVRLASLGETQYF.

The chain couples TRBV7-2 to TRBJ1-4, with D hard to call. Trimming cost V 3 bases and J 5 bases, with 4 bases left between them. The length of the CDR3 is 12 residues. Germline-derived CDR1 and CDR2 are SGHTA and FQGNSA. The CDR3, as DNA: TGTGCCAGCAGCTTTCCGAATGAAAAACTGTTTTTT. This sequence encodes CASSFPNEKLFF.